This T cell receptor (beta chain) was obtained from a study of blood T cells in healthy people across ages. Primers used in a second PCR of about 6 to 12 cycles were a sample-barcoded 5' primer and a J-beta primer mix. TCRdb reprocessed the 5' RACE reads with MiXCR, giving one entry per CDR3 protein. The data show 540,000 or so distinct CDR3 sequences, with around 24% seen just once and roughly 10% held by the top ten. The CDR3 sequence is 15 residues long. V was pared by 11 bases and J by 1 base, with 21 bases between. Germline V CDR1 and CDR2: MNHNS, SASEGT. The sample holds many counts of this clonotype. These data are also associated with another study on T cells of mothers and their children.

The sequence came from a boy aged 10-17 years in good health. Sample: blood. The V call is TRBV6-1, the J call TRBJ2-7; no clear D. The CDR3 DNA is TGTGCCGCCAACGACCGGAGTTCCACGTCCTACGAGCAGTACTTC. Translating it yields CAANDRSSTSYEQYF.